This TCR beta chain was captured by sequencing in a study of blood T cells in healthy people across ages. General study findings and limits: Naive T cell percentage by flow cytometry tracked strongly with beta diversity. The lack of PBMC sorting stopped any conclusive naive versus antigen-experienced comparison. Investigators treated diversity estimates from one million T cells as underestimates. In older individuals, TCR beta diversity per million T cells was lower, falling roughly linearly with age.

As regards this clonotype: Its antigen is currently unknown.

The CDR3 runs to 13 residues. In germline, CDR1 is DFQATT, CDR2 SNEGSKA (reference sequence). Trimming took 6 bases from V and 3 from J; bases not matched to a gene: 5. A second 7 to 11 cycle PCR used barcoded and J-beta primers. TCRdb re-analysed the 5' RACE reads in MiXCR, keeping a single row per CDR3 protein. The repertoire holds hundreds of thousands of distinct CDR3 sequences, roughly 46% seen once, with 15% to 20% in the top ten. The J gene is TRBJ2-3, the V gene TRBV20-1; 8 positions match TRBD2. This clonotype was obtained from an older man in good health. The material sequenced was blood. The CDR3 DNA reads TGCAGTGCCAATGGACTAGCAACAGATACGCAGTATTTT. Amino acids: CSANGLATDTQYF.